These 32 T cell receptor beta chains came from one sample sequenced in a study of vaccination effects on CD4 cells after COVID-19 (dated by TCRdb to about 2022). After approximately eleven days of culture, CD4+ T cells were isolated with the EasySep CD4+ T cell isolation kit. Receptors were amplified or captured by the immunoSEQ multiplex PCR assay. TCRdb holds this immuneACCESS table with in-frame rearrangements only. Some clones are missing; in checked studies, unresolved V genes explain under half, and the rest has no known cause. The sample yields 45,000 to 60,000 clones; about 70% were counted once. The top ten clones comprise roughly 12% of the sample. These receptors have no identified antigens. The sample in question was CD4+ T cells from PBMCs cultured without peptide, obtained before COVID-19 vaccination. The source of these receptors is a human donor who had a prior SARS-CoV-2 infection.

V usage is TRBV6-5 and J usage is TRBJ2-7, with TRBD2 matching over 9 bases. CDR1 is MNHEY and CDR2 is SVGAGI in the germline V gene. V shed 6 bases, J shed 6 bases, and the junction held 9 bases outside the gene matches. This CDR3 spans 14 amino acids. The CDR3 DNA reads as TGTGCCAGCAGAAATAGCGGGAGAAGAGTCGAGCAGTACTTC. Translated, it gives CASRNSGRRVEQYF.

The chain uses TRBV30 and TRBJ2-3; D is undetermined. Deletions cut 4 bases from V and 4 bases from J, with 15 bases between. The CDR3 totals 14 residues. Per the germline V gene, CDR1 is GTSNPN and CDR2 is SVGIG (reference sequence). The CDR3 reads CAWNSMAWADTQYF. The CDR3 DNA sequence: TGTGCCTGGAACTCCATGGCATGGGCAGATACGCAGTATTTT.

The chain couples TRBV6-2 or TRBV6-3 to TRBJ2-7, with TRBD2 identical over 9 bases. V lost 2 bases and J lost 6; bases outside the gene matches: 8. This CDR3 spans 15 amino acids. CDR1 and CDR2 (germline): MNHEY, SVGEGT. Here the CDR3 reads CASSYGREGPLEQYF. For the CDR3, the DNA is TGTGCCAGCAGTTACGGGCGGGAGGGCCCTCTCGAGCAGTACTTC.

The chain carries TRBV2 and TRBJ2-3; TRBD2 matches at 7 bases. Trimming cost V 8 bases and J 4 bases; bases outside gene matches: 12. The CDR3 totals 15 residues. CDR1 and CDR2 from the germline V gene are SNHLY and FYNNEI. CDR3 DNA: TGTGCCAGCGCCTCCCGGACTAGGTCCGCAGATACGCAGTATTTT. Its protein product is CASASRTRSADTQYF.

This clone was counted only a few times. This sequence joins TRBV19 and TRBJ1-2; D is possibly TRBD1 (5 bases). V was cut by 5 bases and J by 5 bases, with 15 bases left in between. This CDR3 contains 14 residues. Per germline, CDR1 LNHDA and CDR2 SQIVND (reference sequence). CDR3 coding DNA: TGTGCCAGTAGTTCGGCCAGGGCGACATATGGCTACACCTTC. It is translated as CASSSARATYGYTF. Full variable domain (rest looked up from reference TRBV19 and TRBJ1-2): DGGITQSPKYLFRKEGQNVTLSCEQNLNHDAMYWYRQDPGQGLRLIYYSQIVNDFQKGDIAEGYSVSREKKESFPLTVTSAQKNPTAFYLCASSSARATYGYTFGSGTRLTVV.

This chain uses TRBV5-1 with TRBJ2-5; 10 bases fit TRBD2. V gave up 1 base and J gave up 2 bases; unmatched junction bases: 11. This CDR3 has 18 residues. The germline V gene encodes CDR1 SGHRS and CDR2 YFSETQ. The CDR3 DNA is TGCGCCAGCAGCTTGATAGGTGGGACTAGCGCAAGGCAAGAGACCCAGTACTTC. Its translation: CASSLIGGTSARQETQYF.

The rearrangement joins TRBV3-1 (or the pseudogene TRBV3-2) to TRBJ2-1; 10 nucleotides agree with TRBD2. CDR3 length: 17 residues. V lost 2 bases and J lost 4; bases outside the gene matches: 8. CDR1 LGHDT and CDR2 YNNKEL come from the germline V gene (reference sequence). As DNA, the CDR3 is TGTGCCAGCAGCCAAAGTCTAGCGGGAGTTGGATACAATGAGCAGTTCTTC. Protein sequence: CASSQSLAGVGYNEQFF.

The gene calls are TRBV5-1 and TRBJ2-2; D is undetermined. Germline V gene sequence: CDR1 SGHRS, CDR2 YFSETQ. V was pared by 0 bases and J by 4 bases, with 4 bases between. The CDR3 sequence is 13 residues long. The CDR3 reads CASSLDGTGELFF. The DNA for the CDR3 is TGCGCCAGCAGCTTGGACGGCACCGGGGAGCTGTTTTTT.

The CDR3 here is CASSSAATGKSSYNEQFF. CDR3 coding DNA: TGTGCCAGCAGCTCGGCCGCGACAGGGAAAAGCTCCTACAATGAGCAGTTCTTC. V usage is TRBV7-9 and J usage is TRBJ2-1, with 7 bases identical to TRBD1. V dropped 4 bases and J dropped 0; count of bases not matched to a gene: 12. This CDR3 has 18 residues. Per the germline V gene, CDR1 is SEHNR and CDR2 is FQNEAQ (reference sequence).

The gene calls are TRBV10-3 and TRBJ2-3, with unresolved D. The CDR3 has 13 residues. Trimming took 2 bases from V and 1 from J, leaving 4 bases between them. Germline lookup yields CDR1 ENHRY and CDR2 SYGVKD. CDR3 loop: CAISEPRTDTQYF. The CDR3 DNA is TGTGCCATCAGTGAGCCGCGCACAGATACGCAGTATTTT.

The V call is TRBV7-2, the J call TRBJ2-7; D remains ambiguous. Germline V gene data show CDR1 as SGHTA and CDR2 as FQGNSA. The CDR3 sequence is 13 residues long. Trimming stripped 2 bases from V and 7 bases from J, with 12 bases between. For the CDR3, the DNA is TGTGCCAGCAGCTTATTCTCCTCTGGTGAGCAGTACTTC. Amino acids: CASSLFSSGEQYF.

V usage is TRBV10-3 and J usage is TRBJ2-7; D gene ambiguous. The V end lost 10 bases, the J end lost 1 base, and 17 bases lay between the germline ends. Germline assignment: CDR1 ENHRY and CDR2 SYGVKD. CDR3 length: 14 residues. The CDR3: CASTPRSRSYEQYF. The CDR3 DNA sequence: TGTGCCAGTACCCCCCGCAGCCGGTCCTACGAGCAGTACTTC.

The rearrangement links TRBV7-8 to TRBJ2-3; TRBD1 is a possible D gene (5 bases). The CDR3 extends over 18 amino acids. In germline, CDR1 is SGHVS, CDR2 FQNEAQ. Between the trimmed V and J ends, which lost 1 base and 0 bases, there was a span of 17 bases. The CDR3 region is CASSLGRYRGQSTDTQYF. In nucleotides, the CDR3 is TGTGCCAGCAGCTTAGGACGATATAGGGGCCAGAGCACAGATACGCAGTATTTT.

This clone was detected only a few times. The chain is built from TRBV5-1 and TRBJ1-1, with 7 bases lining up with TRBD1. CDR1 and CDR2 (germline): SGHRS, YFSETQ. CDR3 length equals 13 residues. The V and J ends lost 4 bases and 4 bases, in that order; junction bases with no gene match: 4. The CDR3 loop reads CASSLQGFTEAFF. The CDR3 DNA is TGCGCCAGCAGCCTACAGGGGTTCACTGAAGCTTTCTTT.

This clone turned up a few times. The chain has TRBV4-1 and TRBJ2-3, with D perhaps TRBD2 (6 bases). This CDR3 region has 16 residues. Germline V CDR1 and CDR2: MGHRA, YSYEKL. V dropped 4 bases and J dropped 1 base, with 15 bases sitting between them. The CDR3 region has the DNA TGCGCCAGCAGCCTGGGACTCCTCTCTCGCACAGATACGCAGTATTTT. This translates into CASSLGLLSRTDTQYF.

The chain recombines TRBV5-6 with TRBJ1-2; tentative D call: TRBD1 (5 bases). In germline, CDR1 is SGHDT, CDR2 YYEEEE. V gave up 2 bases and J gave up 5 bases, with 13 bases separating them. This CDR3 region has 14 residues. The CDR3 region is CASSFQGREYGYTF. DNA for the CDR3: TGTGCCAGCAGCTTTCAGGGACGAGAATATGGCTACACCTTC.

V gene TRBV7-8 combines with J gene TRBJ1-1; TRBD1 is a possible D gene (6 bases). The V end was cut by 11 bases, the J end by 1 base, with 17 bases between. Germline CDR1 reads SGHVS; CDR2 reads FQNEAQ. This CDR3 is built from 14 residues. The CDR3 reads CAATTGQPNTEAFF. The CDR3 nucleotides read TGTGCCGCCACGACCGGACAGCCGAACACTGAAGCTTTCTTT.

The genes are TRBV27 and TRBJ1-1; D not certain. V was shortened by 5 bases and J by 10 bases, with 17 bases between the two germline ends. The CDR3 sequence is 13 residues long. Germline CDR1 and CDR2: MNHEY and SMNVEV (reference sequence). In DNA form, the CDR3 reads TGTGCCAGCAGTCCCGATAGGGCCTATGGAGCTTTCTTT. Protein sequence: CASSPDRAYGAFF.

The rearrangement links TRBV5-8 to TRBJ2-5; TRBD1 agrees at 7 bases. The V gene's germline CDR1 is SGHTS and CDR2 YDEGEE. This CDR3 is 16 amino acids long. With V trimmed by 4 bases and J by 5 bases, 14 bases remained unmatched. This CDR3 reads CASSGEQGYSGETQYF. The CDR3 DNA reads TGTGCCAGCAGCGGCGAACAGGGGTATTCAGGGGAGACCCAGTACTTC.

The CDR3 loop reads CASSESQGLDTEAFF. The CDR3 DNA follows: TGTGCCAGCAGCGAATCTCAGGGGTTGGACACTGAAGCTTTCTTT. This chain joins TRBV5-4 and TRBJ1-1; tentatively, D is TRBD1 (6 bases). The CDR3 length is 15 residues. V gave up 4 bases and J gave up 3 bases, with 16 bases separating them. Germline CDR1 is SGHNT and CDR2 is YYREEE (reference sequence).

The V gene is TRBV7-3, the J gene TRBJ2-3, with D possibly matching TRBD1 (5 bases). V lost 2 bases and J lost 4, with 10 bases in between. Germline CDR1 is SGHTA and CDR2 is FQGTGA. This CDR3 is 14 amino acids long. CDR3 sequence (DNA): TGTGCCAGCAGCTTAGGGGCCGGAGCAGATACGCAGTATTTT. This encodes CASSLGAGADTQYF.

DNA for the CDR3: TGTGCCAGTAGTATCTCAGGGAATCAGCCCCAGCATTTT. Its translation: CASSISGNQPQHF. The J gene is TRBJ1-5, the V gene TRBV19; maybe TRBD1 (5 bases). The CDR3 is 13 amino acids. The V and J ends lost 3 bases and 4 bases respectively, with 7 bases between them. CDR1 and CDR2 from the germline V gene are LNHDA and SQIVND (reference sequence).

J is TRBJ1-2 and V is TRBV7-2; 8 bases are shared with TRBD1. V dropped 6 bases and J dropped 8; count of bases not matched to a gene: 5. Germline CDR1 is SGHTA and CDR2 is FQGNSA. The CDR3 runs to 12 residues. The CDR3 nucleotides are TGTGCCAGCAGTCAGACAGGGGTAGGCTACACCTTC. Amino acids: CASSQTGVGYTF.

V is TRBV2 and J is TRBJ2-3, with 9 bases lining up with TRBD2. With V trimmed by 7 bases and J by 0 bases, 11 bases remained unmatched. The germline V gene encodes CDR1 SNHLY and CDR2 FYNNEI. The CDR3 totals 17 residues. CDR3 bases: TGTGCCAGCAATGGGAGGACTAGCGAAAAAAGCACAGATACGCAGTATTTT. Its translation is CASNGRTSEKSTDTQYF.

This rearrangement joins TRBV4-1 to TRBJ1-5; TRBD1 agrees at 10 bases. Germline V CDR1 and CDR2: MGHRA, YSYEKL. Unmatched junction bases numbered 3, after V lost 1 base and J lost 6 bases. There are 15 residues in the CDR3. CDR3 in DNA: TGCGCCAGCAGCCAAGCTGACAGGGGGCCTCAGCCCCAGCATTTT. This encodes CASSQADRGPQPQHF.

The V call is TRBV5-1, the J call TRBJ2-3; D not certain. Trimming stripped 4 bases from V and 2 bases from J, with 8 bases between. The CDR3 contains 13 residues. CDR1 and CDR2 (germline): SGHRS, YFSETQ. The CDR3 region has the DNA TGCGCCAGCAGCCACTCAGACACAGATACGCAGTATTTT. Residues: CASSHSDTDTQYF.

The table lists this clone with a few counts. J is TRBJ2-1 and V is TRBV4-1; perhaps TRBD1 as D (6 bases). With 4 bases removed from V and 1 base from J, the gap between germline ends came to 14 bases. The CDR3 is made up of 16 amino acids. Germline assignment: CDR1 MGHRA and CDR2 YSYEKL. The DNA of the CDR3 is TGCGCCAGCAGCCGTTCACAGGGCGTATCCTACAATGAGCAGTTCTTC. This sequence encodes CASSRSQGVSYNEQFF.

On this clone: At one end the junction does not follow the germline gene, possibly because of a read error. The chain joins TRBV18 to TRBJ1-2; 7 bases line up with TRBD1. Per germline, CDR1 KGHSH and CDR2 LQKENI. The CDR3 is 15 residues long. The CDR3 sequence: CASSPQGPPNYGYTF. CDR3 coding DNA: TGTGCCAGCTCGCCACAGGGGCCACCTAACTATGGCTACACCTTC.

This chain joins TRBV6-1 and TRBJ1-1, with no clear D. With 1 base removed from V and 4 bases from J, the gap between germline ends came to 7 bases. Germline assignment: CDR1 MNHNS and CDR2 SASEGT. CDR3 length: 13 amino acids. The CDR3 nucleotides are TGTGCCAGCAGTGAAGATGGGTTCACTGAAGCTTTCTTT. Its translation: CASSEDGFTEAFF.

The chain uses TRBV7-2 and TRBJ1-5; D may be TRBD1 (5 bases). The CDR3 has 15 residues. Germline values: CDR1 SGHTA, CDR2 FQGNSA. V lost 1 base to trimming and J lost 5 bases, with 12 bases between them. This CDR3 is CASSLDGAPYQPQHF. The CDR3 DNA reads as TGTGCCAGCAGCTTAGACGGGGCCCCTTATCAGCCCCAGCATTTT.

The chain couples TRBV6-6 to TRBJ2-7; 11 bases are a match to TRBD2. With V trimmed by 6 bases and J by 3 bases, 4 bases remained unmatched. Germline CDR1 MNHNY, CDR2 SVGAGI (reference sequence). There are 14 residues in the CDR3. The CDR3 nucleotides are TGTGCCAGCAGCCGACTAGCGGGATTCTACGAGCAGTACTTC. It codes for CASSRLAGFYEQYF.

This clone was detected only a few times. The chain combines TRBV7-2 with TRBJ2-4, with D tentatively TRBD2 (6 bases). This CDR3 spans 14 amino acids. Trimming stripped 4 bases from V and 3 bases from J, with 10 bases between. Germline V gene data show CDR1 as SGHTA and CDR2 as FQGNSA. CDR3 DNA sequence: TGTGCCAGCAGCTCCTTCGGGGGCAAAAACATTCAGTACTTC. This sequence encodes CASSSFGGKNIQYF.